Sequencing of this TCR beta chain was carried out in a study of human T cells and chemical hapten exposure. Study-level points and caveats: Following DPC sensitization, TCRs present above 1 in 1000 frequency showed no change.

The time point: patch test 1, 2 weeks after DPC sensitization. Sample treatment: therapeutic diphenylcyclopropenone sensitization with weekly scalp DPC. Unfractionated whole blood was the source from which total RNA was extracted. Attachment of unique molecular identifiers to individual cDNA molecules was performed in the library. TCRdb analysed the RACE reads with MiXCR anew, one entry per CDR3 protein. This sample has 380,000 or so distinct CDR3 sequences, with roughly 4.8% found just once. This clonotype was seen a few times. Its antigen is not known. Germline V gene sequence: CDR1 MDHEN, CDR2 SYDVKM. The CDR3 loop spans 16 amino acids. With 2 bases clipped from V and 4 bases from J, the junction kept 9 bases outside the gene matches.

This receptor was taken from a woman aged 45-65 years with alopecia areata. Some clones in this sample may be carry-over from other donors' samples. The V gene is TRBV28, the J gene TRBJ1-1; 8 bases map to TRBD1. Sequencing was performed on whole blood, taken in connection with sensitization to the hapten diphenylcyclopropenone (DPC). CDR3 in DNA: TGTGCCAGCAGTTTACGGGGCAGGGGGCCGGGCACTGAAGCTTTCTTT. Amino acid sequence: CASSLRGRGPGTEAFF.